The next 8 T cell receptor beta chains were all read from a single sample in a study of blood T cell repertoires in COVID-19 (dated by TCRdb to the early 2020s). Receptors were amplified or captured by the immunoSEQ multiplex PCR assay. TCRdb obtained this table from immuneACCESS and retained in-frame rearrangements with V and J assigned. These tables miss some clones; where compared with another copy, unresolved V genes account for less than half of the shortfall, and the remainder is unexplained. This sample holds roughly 120,000 clones; about 80% were observed only once. The top ten hold 3% to 4.5% of the sample. The material sequenced was peripheral blood. The receptors here all came from a woman of 80 years or more with acute or convalescent COVID-19.

V usage is TRBV27 and J usage is TRBJ1-1, with TRBD1 as a possible D gene (5 bases). Germline V CDR1 and CDR2: MNHEY, SMNVEV (reference sequence). This CDR3 has 16 residues. With 8 bases removed from V and 3 bases from J, the gap between germline ends came to 22 bases. CDR3 region: CASRQTEVSTDTEAFF. For the CDR3, the DNA is TGTGCCAGCCGCCAGACAGAGGTGTCCACGGACACTGAAGCTTTCTTT.

In nucleotides, the CDR3 is TGTGCCAGTACTCCGGGACAGGGGCACAATGAGCAGTTCTTC. Protein product: CASTPGQGHNEQFF. V is TRBV7-2 and J is TRBJ2-1; 10 bases agree with TRBD1. V lost 9 bases and J lost 5; bases outside the gene matches: 7. Per the germline V gene, CDR1 is SGHTA and CDR2 is FQGNSA. This CDR3 is 14 amino acids long.

The gene calls are TRBV7-9 and TRBJ1-2; D is ambiguous. V shed 5 bases and J shed 5 bases, with 6 bases lying between them. Germline lookup yields CDR1 SEHNR and CDR2 FQNEAQ (reference sequence). The length of the CDR3 is 11 residues. Written as DNA, the CDR3 is TGTGCCAGCAGCACCGGTTATGGCTACACCTTC. Its translation: CASSTGYGYTF.

CDR3 region: CASSEKGRGEAFF. In DNA, the CDR3 is TGTGCCAGCAGTGAGAAGGGGCGAGGTGAAGCTTTCTTT. The V and J genes are TRBV2 and TRBJ1-1; perhaps TRBD1 as D (5 bases). Germline CDR1 SNHLY, CDR2 FYNNEI. Deletions cut 3 bases from V and 7 bases from J, with 12 bases between. This CDR3 contains 13 residues.

The chain employs TRBV5-6 and TRBJ2-3; a possible D gene is TRBD1 (6 bases). V lost 0 bases and J 2 bases, leaving 10 bases between the germline ends. Per the germline V gene, CDR1 is SGHDT and CDR2 is YYEEEE. The length of the CDR3 is 15 residues. This CDR3 is CASSLVQGVTDTQYF. The CDR3 DNA reads as TGTGCCAGCAGCTTGGTACAGGGAGTCACAGATACGCAGTATTTT.

The V gene is TRBV7-2, the J gene TRBJ1-2; the D gene is possibly TRBD1 (6 bases). Germline lookup yields CDR1 SGHTA and CDR2 FQGNSA. The CDR3 has 13 residues. Trimming stripped 5 bases from V and 4 bases from J, with 11 bases between. The CDR3 nucleotides are TGTGCCAGCAGCGCAGGGGTCGGCTATGGCTACACCTTC. Translating it yields CASSAGVGYGYTF.

The genes are TRBV7-3 and TRBJ2-1; D is ambiguous. CDR3 size: 13 residues. Trimming took 1 base from V and 8 from J, leaving 9 bases between them. Germline V gene lookup returns CDR1 SGHTA and CDR2 FQGTGA. CDR3 protein: CASSLIVGYEQFF. DNA for the CDR3: TGTGCCAGCAGCTTAATTGTGGGCTATGAGCAGTTCTTC.

This clone counts as large (0.1 to 1%). The chain carries TRBV12-3 or TRBV12-4 and TRBJ2-3, with D perhaps TRBD2 (5 bases). The CDR3 totals 13 residues. Trimming took 3 bases from V and 9 from J, leaving 13 bases between them. As DNA, the CDR3 is TGTGCCAGCAGTTTCGGGGTTTTCAGAACGCAGTATTTT. Encoded protein: CASSFGVFRTQYF.